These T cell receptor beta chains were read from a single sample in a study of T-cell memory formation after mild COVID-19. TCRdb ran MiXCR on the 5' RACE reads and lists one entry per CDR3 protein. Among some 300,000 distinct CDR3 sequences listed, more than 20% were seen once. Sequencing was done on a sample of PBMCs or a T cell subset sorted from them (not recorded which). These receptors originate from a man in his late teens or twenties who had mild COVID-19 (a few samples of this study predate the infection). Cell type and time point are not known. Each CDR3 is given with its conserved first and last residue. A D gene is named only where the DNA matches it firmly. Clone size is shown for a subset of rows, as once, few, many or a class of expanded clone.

cdr3_nt: TGTGCCAGCAGTTTTTGGGTCTACGAGCAGTACTTC
cdr3_aa: CASSFWVYEQYF
d_call: .
v_call: TRBV28
cdr3_length: 12
clone_size: .
j_call: TRBJ2-7

cdr3_nt: TGTGCCAGCAGTTTTCGGACGGCCACAGATACGCAGTATTTT
cdr3_aa: CASSFRTATDTQYF
d_call: .
v_call: TRBV12-3/TRBV12-4
cdr3_length: 14
clone_size: .
j_call: TRBJ2-3

cdr3_nt: TGTGCCAGCAGTCACCAAGAGACCCAGTACTTC
cdr3_aa: CASSHQETQYF
d_call: .
v_call: TRBV6-2/TRBV6-3
cdr3_length: 11
clone_size: .
j_call: TRBJ2-5

cdr3_nt: TGTGCCAGCAGCTTAGGGGCGGGGTCCTACAATGAGCAGTTCTTC
cdr3_aa: CASSLGAGSYNEQFF
d_call: .
v_call: TRBV7-8
cdr3_length: 15
clone_size: few
j_call: TRBJ2-1

cdr3_nt: TGTGCCACTCATATACACATCCTTTCCGAGCAGTACTTC
cdr3_aa: CATHIHILSEQYF
d_call: .
v_call: TRBV12-3/TRBV12-4
cdr3_length: 13
clone_size: few
j_call: TRBJ2-7

cdr3_nt: TGTGCCAGCAGCCCCGACATAAGCAATCAGCCCCAGCATTTT
cdr3_aa: CASSPDISNQPQHF
d_call: .
v_call: TRBV7-2
cdr3_length: 14
clone_size: few
j_call: TRBJ1-5

cdr3_nt: TGTGCCAGCAGTTTATATGGGACCCAGTACTTC
cdr3_aa: CASSLYGTQYF
d_call: .
v_call: TRBV28
cdr3_length: 11
clone_size: few
j_call: TRBJ2-5

cdr3_nt: TGTGCCAGCAGCTTAGTTGCGGTATATGAAAAACTGTTTTTT
cdr3_aa: CASSLVAVYEKLFF
d_call: .
v_call: TRBV7-9
cdr3_length: 14
clone_size: .
j_call: TRBJ1-4

cdr3_nt: TGTGCCAGCAGTTTAATGGGTACCGTTACTGAAGCTTTCTTT
cdr3_aa: CASSLMGTVTEAFF
d_call: .
v_call: TRBV12-3/TRBV12-4
cdr3_length: 14
clone_size: many
j_call: TRBJ1-1

cdr3_nt: TGTGCCAGCAGCCCCGGACAGTTAAATTCACCCCTCCACTTT
cdr3_aa: CASSPGQLNSPLHF
d_call: .
v_call: TRBV12-3/TRBV12-4
cdr3_length: 14
clone_size: few
j_call: TRBJ1-6

cdr3_nt: TGTGCCAGCAGCTTAAGTTTACTAGCGGGGACCACAGATACGCAGTATTTT
cdr3_aa: CASSLSLLAGTTDTQYF
d_call: TRBD2
v_call: TRBV11-2
cdr3_length: 17
clone_size: .
j_call: TRBJ2-3

cdr3_nt: TGCGCCAGCAGCCAAGATCAGGAGAACACTGAAGCTTTCTTT
cdr3_aa: CASSQDQENTEAFF
d_call: .
v_call: TRBV4-1
cdr3_length: 14
clone_size: .
j_call: TRBJ1-1

cdr3_nt: TGTGCCAGCAGCTCCGGGAAGAACACCGGGGAGCTGTTTTTT
cdr3_aa: CASSSGKNTGELFF
d_call: .
v_call: TRBV13
cdr3_length: 14
clone_size: few
j_call: TRBJ2-2

cdr3_nt: TGTGCCAGCAGTTTATTCGCGGCAGTTACTAGCACAGATACGAAGTATTTT
cdr3_aa: CASSLFAAVTSTDTKYF
d_call: .
v_call: TRBV27
cdr3_length: 17
clone_size: .
j_call: TRBJ2-3

cdr3_nt: TGTGCCAGCAGCCACCGGACAGCAGAAGCTTTCTTT
cdr3_aa: CASSHRTAEAFF
d_call: .
v_call: TRBV5-4
cdr3_length: 12
clone_size: many
j_call: TRBJ1-1

cdr3_nt: TGTGCCAGCAGCTTAGTCGGTCCCGGCACAGATACGCAGTATTTT
cdr3_aa: CASSLVGPGTDTQYF
d_call: .
v_call: TRBV7-2
cdr3_length: 15
clone_size: many
j_call: TRBJ2-3

cdr3_nt: TGTGCCAGCAGTTACTCGACGAGGGTTAAGACCCAGTACTTC
cdr3_aa: CASSYSTRVKTQYF
d_call: .
v_call: TRBV6-2/TRBV6-3
cdr3_length: 14
clone_size: .
j_call: TRBJ2-5

cdr3_nt: TGCGCCAGCAGCCAGCCCAGCGGGGGTAGGAATGAGCAGTTCTTC
cdr3_aa: CASSQPSGGRNEQFF
d_call: TRBD2
v_call: TRBV4-3
cdr3_length: 15
clone_size: many
j_call: TRBJ2-1

cdr3_nt: TGTGCCAGCAACAACGTGAATAGCAATCAGCCCCAGCATTTT
cdr3_aa: CASNNVNSNQPQHF
d_call: .
v_call: TRBV12-3/TRBV12-4
cdr3_length: 14
clone_size: few
j_call: TRBJ1-5

cdr3_nt: TGCAGCGTCGTGGACAGGAGAAACGCCCGCGGGGAGCTGTTTTTT
cdr3_aa: CSVVDRRNARGELFF
d_call: TRBD1
v_call: TRBV29-1
cdr3_length: 15
clone_size: many
j_call: TRBJ2-2

cdr3_nt: TGTGCCAGCAGCCCCGGGACTTTTGGGAATGAGCAGTTCTTC
cdr3_aa: CASSPGTFGNEQFF
d_call: .
v_call: TRBV9
cdr3_length: 14
clone_size: few
j_call: TRBJ2-1

cdr3_nt: TGCAGCGTTGAAGGAAGGGCCGGAGGAGGGGCCAACGTCCTGACTTTC
cdr3_aa: CSVEGRAGGGANVLTF
d_call: .
v_call: TRBV29-1
cdr3_length: 16
clone_size: few
j_call: TRBJ2-6

cdr3_nt: TGCAGTGCCGAAGGCGATAATCAGCCCCAGCATTTT
cdr3_aa: CSAEGDNQPQHF
d_call: .
v_call: TRBV20-1
cdr3_length: 12
clone_size: .
j_call: TRBJ1-5

cdr3_nt: TGTGCCAGCAGCCAAGGACCCGGGTCGTACACTGAAGCTTTCTTT
cdr3_aa: CASSQGPGSYTEAFF
d_call: .
v_call: TRBV7-2
cdr3_length: 15
clone_size: many
j_call: TRBJ1-1

cdr3_nt: TGTGCCAGCGGTCCTAATGAGCAGTTCTTC
cdr3_aa: CASGPNEQFF
d_call: .
v_call: TRBV6-5
cdr3_length: 10
clone_size: .
j_call: TRBJ2-1

cdr3_nt: TGTGCCAGCGGGATGACAGCGAAAATCTATGGCTACACCTTC
cdr3_aa: CASGMTAKIYGYTF
d_call: .
v_call: TRBV5-5
cdr3_length: 14
clone_size: .
j_call: TRBJ1-2

cdr3_nt: TGTGCCAGCAGCCACGGGGGGTTAAGCTACGAGCAGTACTTC
cdr3_aa: CASSHGGLSYEQYF
d_call: TRBD2
v_call: TRBV12-3/TRBV12-4
cdr3_length: 14
clone_size: few
j_call: TRBJ2-7

cdr3_nt: TGCAGTGCTAGAGATCAAATCGAAGCTTTCTTT
cdr3_aa: CSARDQIEAFF
d_call: .
v_call: TRBV20-1
cdr3_length: 11
clone_size: few
j_call: TRBJ1-1

cdr3_nt: TGCAGCGCCGGACGGCGCGACGGCTACACCTTC
cdr3_aa: CSAGRRDGYTF
d_call: .
v_call: TRBV29-1
cdr3_length: 11
clone_size: few
j_call: TRBJ1-2

cdr3_nt: TGCGCCAGCAGCCAGACAACAGGGGACTTATGGGCCCAGTACTTC
cdr3_aa: CASSQTTGDLWAQYF
d_call: .
v_call: TRBV4-1
cdr3_length: 15
clone_size: .
j_call: TRBJ2-5

cdr3_nt: TGCGCCAGCAGCTTGCGCAGGGGGCGACTAGCGGGGGTCCATGAGCAGTTCTTC
cdr3_aa: CASSLRRGRLAGVHEQFF
d_call: TRBD2
v_call: TRBV5-1
cdr3_length: 18
clone_size: .
j_call: TRBJ2-1

cdr3_nt: TGCGCCAGCAGGAGCGACAGGGTAAGATTTAGCACTGAAGCTTTCTTT
cdr3_aa: CASRSDRVRFSTEAFF
d_call: TRBD1
v_call: TRBV5-1
cdr3_length: 16
clone_size: .
j_call: TRBJ1-1